A single T cell receptor beta chain is shown here with its context. Its specificity is not known. Produced via immunoSEQ multiplex PCR; TCRdb's table is partial and in-frame only. The sample has some 170,000 clones, just over 90% seen once; the top ten hold 2.6%. The sample is drawn from a study of T cell responses to AZD1222 COVID-19 vaccine. Study results and limitations: White British people made up most donors, females outnumbered males, and clonal diversity was possibly underestimated. Within unmutated variant regions lay the reported targets of nearly half of spike-specific TCRs. Among vaccine-associated CD4 TCRs, coverage spanned spike, with dominance at 160-218 and 743-854.

This TCR came from an adult in good health. This specimen consisted of peripheral blood, obtained on day 0 of AZD1222 vaccination.

CDR3 sequence reads: CSVDGTMNTEAFF. The CDR3 bases are TGCAGCGTTGATGGGACCATGAACACTGAAGCTTTCTTT. V gene TRBV29-1 combines with J gene TRBJ1-1; TRBD1 might be the D (5 bases). CDR3 length: 13 amino acids. V gave up 3 bases and J gave up 0 bases, with 8 bases separating them. The V gene's germline CDR1 is SQVTM and CDR2 ANQGSEA.